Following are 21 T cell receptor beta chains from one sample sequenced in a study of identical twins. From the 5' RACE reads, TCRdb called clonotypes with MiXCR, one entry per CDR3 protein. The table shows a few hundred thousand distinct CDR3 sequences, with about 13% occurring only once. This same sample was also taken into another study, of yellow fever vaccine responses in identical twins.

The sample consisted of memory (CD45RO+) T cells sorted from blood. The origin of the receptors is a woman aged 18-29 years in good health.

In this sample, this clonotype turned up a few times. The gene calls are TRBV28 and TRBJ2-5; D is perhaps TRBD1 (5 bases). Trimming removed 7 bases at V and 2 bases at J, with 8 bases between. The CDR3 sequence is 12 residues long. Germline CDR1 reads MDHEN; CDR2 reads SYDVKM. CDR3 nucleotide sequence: TGTGCCAGCACCCAGGGTCAAGAGACCCAGTACTTC. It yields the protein CASTQGQETQYF. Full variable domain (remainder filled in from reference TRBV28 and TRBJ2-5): DVKVTQSSRYLVKRTGEKVFLECVQDMDHENMFWYRQDPGLGLRLIYFSYDVKMKEKGDIPEGYSVSREKKERFSLILESASTNQTSMYLCASTQGQETQYFGPGTRLLVL.

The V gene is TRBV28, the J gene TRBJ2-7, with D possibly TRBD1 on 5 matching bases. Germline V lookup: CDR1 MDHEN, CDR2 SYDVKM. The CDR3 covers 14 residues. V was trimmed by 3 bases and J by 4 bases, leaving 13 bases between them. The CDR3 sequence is CASSFLTTAYEQYF. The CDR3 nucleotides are TGTGCCAGCAGTTTCCTCACGACAGCTTACGAGCAGTACTTC.

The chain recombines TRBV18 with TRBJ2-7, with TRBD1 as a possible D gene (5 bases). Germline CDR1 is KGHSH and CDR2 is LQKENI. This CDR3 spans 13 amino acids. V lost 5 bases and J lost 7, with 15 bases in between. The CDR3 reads CASSESTGGEQYF. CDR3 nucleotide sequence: TGTGCCAGCTCAGAGTCAACAGGTGGTGAGCAGTACTTC.

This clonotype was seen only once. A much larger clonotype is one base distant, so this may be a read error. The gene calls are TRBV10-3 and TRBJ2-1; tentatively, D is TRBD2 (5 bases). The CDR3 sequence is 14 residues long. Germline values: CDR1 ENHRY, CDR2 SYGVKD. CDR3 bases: TGTGCCACCACGGCGGGCGTGCCCTACAGTGAGCAGTTCTTC. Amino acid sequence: CATTAGVPYSEQFF.

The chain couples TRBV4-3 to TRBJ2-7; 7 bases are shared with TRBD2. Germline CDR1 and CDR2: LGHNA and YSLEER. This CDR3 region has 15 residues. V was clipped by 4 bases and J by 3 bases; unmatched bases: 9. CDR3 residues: CASSPGLGSHYEQYF. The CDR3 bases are TGCGCCAGCAGCCCCGGACTAGGCTCACACTACGAGCAGTACTTC.

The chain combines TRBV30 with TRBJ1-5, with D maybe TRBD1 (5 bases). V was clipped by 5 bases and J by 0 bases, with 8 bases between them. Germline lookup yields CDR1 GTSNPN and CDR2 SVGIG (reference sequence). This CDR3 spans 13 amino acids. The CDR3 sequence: CAWGGGSNQPQHF. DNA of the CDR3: TGTGCCTGGGGGGGGGGTAGCAATCAGCCCCAGCATTTT.

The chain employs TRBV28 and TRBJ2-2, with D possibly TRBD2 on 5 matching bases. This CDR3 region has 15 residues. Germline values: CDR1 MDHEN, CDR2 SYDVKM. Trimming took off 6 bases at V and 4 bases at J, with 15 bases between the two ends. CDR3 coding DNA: TGTGCCAGCAGGGAGGAGGCCGCGGGCACCGGGGAGCTGTTTTTT. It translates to CASREEAAGTGELFF. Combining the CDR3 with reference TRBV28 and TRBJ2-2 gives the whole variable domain DVKVTQSSRYLVKRTGEKVFLECVQDMDHENMFWYRQDPGLGLRLIYFSYDVKMKEKGDIPEGYSVSREKKERFSLILESASTNQTSMYLCASREEAAGTGELFFGEGSRLTVL.

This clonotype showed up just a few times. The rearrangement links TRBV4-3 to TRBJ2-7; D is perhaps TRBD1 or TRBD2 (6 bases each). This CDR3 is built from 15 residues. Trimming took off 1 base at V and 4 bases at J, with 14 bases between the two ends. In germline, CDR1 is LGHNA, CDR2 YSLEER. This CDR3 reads CASSQALWGAYEQYF. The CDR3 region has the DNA TGCGCCAGCAGCCAAGCTTTATGGGGGGCTTACGAGCAGTACTTC.

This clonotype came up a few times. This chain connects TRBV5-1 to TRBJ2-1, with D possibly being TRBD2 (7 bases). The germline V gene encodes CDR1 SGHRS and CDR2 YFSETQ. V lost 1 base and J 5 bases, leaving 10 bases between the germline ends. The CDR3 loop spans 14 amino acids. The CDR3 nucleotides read TGCGCCAGCAGCTTGCGGGGGGCAAACAATGAGCAGTTCTTC. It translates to CASSLRGANNEQFF.

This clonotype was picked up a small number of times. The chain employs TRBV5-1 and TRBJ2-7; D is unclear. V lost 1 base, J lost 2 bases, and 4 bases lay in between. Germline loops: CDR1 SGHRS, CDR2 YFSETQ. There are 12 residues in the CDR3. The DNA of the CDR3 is TGCGCCAGCAGCTTGCTTCCCTACGAGCAGTACTTC. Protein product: CASSLLPYEQYF. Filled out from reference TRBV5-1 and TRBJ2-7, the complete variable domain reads KAGVTQTPRYLIKTRGQQVTLSCSPISGHRSVSWYQQTPGQGLQFLFEYFSETQRNKGNFPGRFSGRQFSNSRSEMNVSTLELGDSALYLCASSLLPYEQYFGPGTRLTVT.

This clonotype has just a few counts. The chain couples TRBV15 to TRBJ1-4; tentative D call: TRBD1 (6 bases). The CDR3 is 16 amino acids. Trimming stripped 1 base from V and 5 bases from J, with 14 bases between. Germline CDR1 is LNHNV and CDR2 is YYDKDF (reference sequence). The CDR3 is CATSRGKQGPNEKLFF. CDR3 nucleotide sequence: TGTGCCACCAGCAGAGGAAAACAGGGCCCCAATGAAAAACTGTTTTTT.

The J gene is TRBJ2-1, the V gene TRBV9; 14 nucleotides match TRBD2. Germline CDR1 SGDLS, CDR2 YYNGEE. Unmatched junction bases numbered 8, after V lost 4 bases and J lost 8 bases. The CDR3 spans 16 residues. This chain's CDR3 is CASSRTGTSGGHEQFF. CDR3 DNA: TGTGCCAGCAGCCGCACCGGGACTAGCGGGGGACATGAGCAGTTCTTC.

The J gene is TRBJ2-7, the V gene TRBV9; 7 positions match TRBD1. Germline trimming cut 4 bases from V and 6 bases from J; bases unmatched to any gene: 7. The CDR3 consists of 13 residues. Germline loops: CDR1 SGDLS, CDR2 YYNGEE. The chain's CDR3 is CASSPQTGSEQYF. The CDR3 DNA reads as TGTGCCAGCAGCCCCCAGACAGGGTCCGAGCAGTACTTC.

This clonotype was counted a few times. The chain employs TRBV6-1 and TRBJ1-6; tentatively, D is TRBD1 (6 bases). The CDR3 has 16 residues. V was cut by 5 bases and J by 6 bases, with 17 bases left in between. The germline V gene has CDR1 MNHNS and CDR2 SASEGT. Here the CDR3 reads CASSRRQATGNSPLHF. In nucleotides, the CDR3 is TGTGCCAGCAGTCGGCGACAGGCCACGGGTAATTCACCCCTCCACTTT.

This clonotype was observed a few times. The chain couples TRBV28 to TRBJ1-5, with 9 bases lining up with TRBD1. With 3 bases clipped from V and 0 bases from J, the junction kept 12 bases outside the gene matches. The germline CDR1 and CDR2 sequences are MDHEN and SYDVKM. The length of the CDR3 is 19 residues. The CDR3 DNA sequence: TGTGCCAGCAGTTTCCCAATTCGGGACAGGGCCATTAGCAATCAGCCCCAGCATTTT. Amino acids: CASSFPIRDRAISNQPQHF.

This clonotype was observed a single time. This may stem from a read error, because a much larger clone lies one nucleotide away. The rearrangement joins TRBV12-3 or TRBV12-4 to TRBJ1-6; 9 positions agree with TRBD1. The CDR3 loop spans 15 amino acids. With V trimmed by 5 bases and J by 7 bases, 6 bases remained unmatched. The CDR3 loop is CASSLGTGWNSPLHF. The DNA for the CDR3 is TGTGCCAGCAGTCTGGGGACAGGGTGGAATTCACCCCTCCACTTT.

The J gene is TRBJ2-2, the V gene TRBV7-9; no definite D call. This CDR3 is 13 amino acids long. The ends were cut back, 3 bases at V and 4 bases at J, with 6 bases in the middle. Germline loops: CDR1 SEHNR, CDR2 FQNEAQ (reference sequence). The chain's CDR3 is CASSLGFTGELFF. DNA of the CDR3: TGTGCCAGCAGCTTGGGGTTCACCGGGGAGCTGTTTTTT.

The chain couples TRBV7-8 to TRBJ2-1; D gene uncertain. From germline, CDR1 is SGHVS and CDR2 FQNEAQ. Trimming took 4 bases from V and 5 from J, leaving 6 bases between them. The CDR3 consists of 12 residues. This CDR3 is CASSYQHNEQFF. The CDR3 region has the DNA TGTGCCAGCAGCTACCAGCACAATGAGCAGTTCTTC.

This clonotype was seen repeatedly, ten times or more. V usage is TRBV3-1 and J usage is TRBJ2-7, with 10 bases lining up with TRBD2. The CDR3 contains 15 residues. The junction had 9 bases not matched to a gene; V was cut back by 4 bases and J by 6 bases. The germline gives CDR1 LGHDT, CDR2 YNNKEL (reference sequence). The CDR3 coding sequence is TGTGCCAGCAGCCCGGGACTAGCGTCTGGTCTCGAGCAGTACTTC. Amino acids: CASSPGLASGLEQYF.

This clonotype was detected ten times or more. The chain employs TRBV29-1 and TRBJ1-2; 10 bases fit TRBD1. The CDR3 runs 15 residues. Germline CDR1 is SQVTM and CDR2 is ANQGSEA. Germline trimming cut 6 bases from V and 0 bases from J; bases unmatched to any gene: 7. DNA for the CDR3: TGCAGCGTGGGAGATGGGACAGGGGCTAACTATGGCTACACCTTC. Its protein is CSVGDGTGANYGYTF.

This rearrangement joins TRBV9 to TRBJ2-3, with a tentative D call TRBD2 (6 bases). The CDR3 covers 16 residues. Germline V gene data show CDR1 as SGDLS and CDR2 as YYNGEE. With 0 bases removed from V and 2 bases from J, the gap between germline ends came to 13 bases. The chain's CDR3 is CASSVGGNRLTDTQYF. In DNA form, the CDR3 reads TGTGCCAGCAGCGTAGGCGGGAACCGACTCACAGATACGCAGTATTTT.